The entry below gives a single TCR beta chain sequence along with its context. The antigen is undetermined. These data originate in a study of OX40 agonist ivuxolimab in advanced cancers. General study results and limits: Both blood CD4+ and CD8+ T cells showed clonal growth by week 6 at 0.1 to 3.0 mg/kg. Antigen specificity was not determined for the expanded peripheral T cells.

Sequenced by immunoSEQ multiplex PCR; TCRdb stores in-frame clones only, minus some. Of roughly 90,000 clones in the sample, approximately 91% were seen once. The sample here was CD4+ or CD8+ T cells sorted from blood, taken in a trial of the OX40 agonist ivuxolimab. The clonotype originates from an adult with an advanced solid tumor such as melanoma, head and neck, liver or kidney cancer.

The CDR3 region is CASSLSWDQSTDTQYF. The CDR3, as DNA: TGTGCCAGCAGCTTATCATGGGACCAAAGCACAGATACGCAGTATTTT. The chain carries TRBV7-2 and TRBJ2-3; D is perhaps TRBD1 or TRBD2 (5 bases each). This CDR3 is 16 amino acids long. V was trimmed by 2 bases and J by 0 bases, leaving 12 bases between them. Germline-derived CDR1 and CDR2 are SGHTA and FQGNSA.